A selection of T cell receptor beta chains follows, all from one sample in a study of neoadjuvant anti-PD-1 for oral cavity cancer. Assay: immunoSEQ multiplex PCR; the TCRdb copy retains only in-frame clones and omits some. The sample lists about 6,700 clones; 60% to 80% were seen once. Material: PBMCs, obtained before nivolumab (anti-PD-1) treatment. These receptor sequences come from a person aged 40 to 85 with oral cavity squamous cell carcinoma. The CDR3 runs from the conserved cysteine through the conserved F or W. The D gene is left open where the match is weak. The size field is filled for only some rows; it gives once, few, many or a size class.

size: -; J: TRBJ2-1; D: -; V: TRBV7-3; DNA: TGTGCCAGCAGCTTACGGGCGGGGTTCTACAATGAGCAGTTCTTC; CDR3: CASSLRAGFYNEQFF
size: -; J: TRBJ1-4; D: -; V: TRBV9; DNA: TGTGCCAGCAGCGTAAGCCCGGGGGCGGAAAAACTGTTTTTT; CDR3: CASSVSPGAEKLFF
size: -; J: TRBJ2-3; D: TRBD2; V: TRBV11-2; DNA: TGTGCCAGCAGCTTGAGGATTAGCGGGGGGGCAGGCACAGATACGCAGTATTTT; CDR3: CASSLRISGGAGTDTQYF
size: -; J: TRBJ1-1; D: -; V: TRBV19; DNA: TGTGCCAGTAGAACACGGGGCAAAAGTGCCGAAGCTTTCTTT; CDR3: CASRTRGKSAEAFF
size: few; J: TRBJ2-2; D: TRBD1; V: TRBV2; DNA: TGTGCCAGCAGAGACAGGGGCCCTGGGTCCGGGGAGCTGTTTTTT; CDR3: CASRDRGPGSGELFF
size: few; J: TRBJ1-2; D: -; V: TRBV6-1; DNA: TGTGCCAGCGTCGACAATCAGGGCGGTGGCTACACCTTC; CDR3: CASVDNQGGGYTF
size: -; J: TRBJ2-5; D: -; V: TRBV5-1; DNA: TGCGCCAGCAGCTTGTGGGGGGCCCCTGAGGGGGAGACCCAGTACTTC; CDR3: CASSLWGAPEGETQYF
size: few; J: TRBJ1-2; D: TRBD1; V: TRBV19; DNA: TGTGCCAGTAGCGCCGGGACAGGGGGCGCCGGGGCTGGTGGCTACACCTTC; CDR3: CASSAGTGGAGAGGYTF
size: few; J: TRBJ2-1; D: TRBD1; V: TRBV9; DNA: TGTGCCAGCAGCGGTGAGGGACAGGGGAGCTCCTACAATGAGCAGTTCTTC; CDR3: CASSGEGQGSSYNEQFF
size: -; J: TRBJ2-3; D: -; V: TRBV19; DNA: TGTGCCAGTAGCACCCCAGGGGGGGATACGCAGTATTTT; CDR3: CASSTPGGDTQYF
size: -; J: TRBJ1-4; D: -; V: TRBV11-2; DNA: TGTGCCAGCAGCTTATCATCAAGCGGTGAAAAACTGTTTTTT; CDR3: CASSLSSSGEKLFF
size: -; J: TRBJ1-5; D: -; V: TRBV5-6; DNA: TGTGCCAGCAGCTTGGGGGGGCTCGAGGTAGCCCAGCATTTT; CDR3: CASSLGGLEVAQHF
size: -; J: TRBJ1-2; D: -; V: TRBV14; DNA: TGTGCCAGCAGCCAAGACTTTGGCGCGGGACGGGGTTCTGGCTACACCTTC; CDR3: CASSQDFGAGRGSGYTF
size: -; J: TRBJ2-3; D: -; V: TRBV10-1; DNA: TGCGCCAGCAGTGCACCGAAAATGGATACGCAGTATTTT; CDR3: CASSAPKMDTQYF
size: -; J: TRBJ1-2; D: -; V: TRBV18; DNA: TGTGCCAGCTCTCCCGGGCCCGGAGGGGGCTACACCTTC; CDR3: CASSPGPGGGYTF
size: -; J: TRBJ2-5; D: TRBD2; V: TRBV5-6; DNA: TGTGCCAGCAGCTCAGGACTAGCGGGGCAAGAGACCCAGTACTTC; CDR3: CASSSGLAGQETQYF
size: -; J: TRBJ2-1; D: -; V: TRBV6-4; DNA: TGTGCCAGCAGTGTCCGAGCGGAGTCCTACAATGAGCAGTTCTTC; CDR3: CASSVRAESYNEQFF
size: -; J: TRBJ2-2; D: TRBD1; V: TRBV9; DNA: TGTGCCAGCAGCGCCACGACAGGGTTGAACACCGGGGAGCTGTTTTTT; CDR3: CASSATTGLNTGELFF
size: -; J: TRBJ2-2; D: -; V: TRBV20-1; DNA: TGCAGTGCTAGACATACCGGGGAGCTGTTTTTT; CDR3: CSARHTGELFF
size: -; J: TRBJ1-5; D: -; V: TRBV4-1; DNA: TGCGCCAGCAGCCTCCACGGGGGGAGTAGCGATCAGCCCCAGCATTTT; CDR3: CASSLHGGSSDQPQHF
size: -; J: TRBJ1-5; D: -; V: TRBV2; DNA: TGTGCCAGCCGTACAGGGACGGGGAATCAGCCCCAGCATTTT; CDR3: CASRTGTGNQPQHF
size: -; J: TRBJ2-2; D: -; V: TRBV10-3; DNA: TGTGCCATCAGCCCCAGCGCGAACACCGGGGAGCTGTTTTTT; CDR3: CAISPSANTGELFF
size: -; J: TRBJ2-6; D: -; V: TRBV5-6; DNA: TGTGCCAGCAGTTTCAGGGACTCTGGGGCCAACGTCCTGACTTTC; CDR3: CASSFRDSGANVLTF
size: few; J: TRBJ1-1; D: TRBD1; V: TRBV19; DNA: TGTGCCAGTAGTCACGGACCGGGACAGGGGAACACTGAAGCTTTCTTT; CDR3: CASSHGPGQGNTEAFF
size: -; J: TRBJ2-5; D: -; V: TRBV5-1; DNA: TGCGCCAGCAGCCGGGGTCAGGAGACCCAGTACTTC; CDR3: CASSRGQETQYF
size: -; J: TRBJ1-4; D: TRBD1; V: TRBV7-2; DNA: TGTGCCAGCAGCTACTCTCCAGGGGGGTATAATGAAAAACTGTTTTTT; CDR3: CASSYSPGGYNEKLFF
size: -; J: TRBJ2-1; D: TRBD1; V: TRBV9; DNA: TGTGCCAGCAGCTTCTCGACAGGGGCTGATGGAAATGAGCAGTTCTTC; CDR3: CASSFSTGADGNEQFF
size: large; J: TRBJ1-1; D: -; V: TRBV19; DNA: TGTGCCAGTAGTATATGGGGCGATGGGGACACTGAAGCTTTCTTT; CDR3: CASSIWGDGDTEAFF
size: -; J: TRBJ2-3; D: -; V: TRBV10-3; DNA: TGTGCCATGAGGGGCCGTTCTAGCACAGATACGCAGTATTTT; CDR3: CAMRGRSSTDTQYF
size: few; J: TRBJ1-2; D: -; V: TRBV4-3; DNA: TGCGCCAGCAGCCAAGATCCGGCAATAGGTGGCTACACCTTC; CDR3: CASSQDPAIGGYTF
size: -; J: TRBJ2-5; D: TRBD1; V: TRBV5-1; DNA: TGCGCCAGCAGCCCGGGACAGGAGGAGACCCAGTACTTC; CDR3: CASSPGQEETQYF
size: -; J: TRBJ1-2; D: -; V: TRBV7-9; DNA: TGTGCCAGCAGCTTAGACGAGGCCCCCGGCTACACCTTC; CDR3: CASSLDEAPGYTF
size: -; J: TRBJ1-1; D: -; V: TRBV5-3; DNA: TGTGCCAGAAGCCCGAAGGGAGGGACTGAAGCTTTCTTT; CDR3: CARSPKGGTEAFF
size: -; J: TRBJ1-1; D: -; V: TRBV7-8; DNA: TGTGCCAGCAGCTTAGCAGGTGATCTGGCTGAAGCTTTCTTT; CDR3: CASSLAGDLAEAFF
size: -; J: TRBJ1-5; D: TRBD1; V: TRBV7-2; DNA: TGTGCCAGCAGCAGAGGACAGGGAAATCAGCCCCAGCATTTT; CDR3: CASSRGQGNQPQHF
size: -; J: TRBJ1-6; D: -; V: TRBV7-2; DNA: TGTGCCAGCAGCTCGAACGGACGGGGGGACCCCCTCCACTTT; CDR3: CASSSNGRGDPLHF
size: -; J: TRBJ1-1; D: -; V: TRBV7-6; DNA: TGTGCCAGCAGCCACTTACAACCCGCTGAAGCTTTCTTT; CDR3: CASSHLQPAEAFF
size: -; J: TRBJ2-1; D: -; V: TRBV6-6; DNA: TGTGCCAGCAGTCCGGGGGAGAATGAGCAGTTCTTC; CDR3: CASSPGENEQFF
size: few; J: TRBJ1-2; D: -; V: TRBV7-9; DNA: TGTGCCAGCAGCCCTACAGAGTATGGCTACACCTTC; CDR3: CASSPTEYGYTF
size: -; J: TRBJ1-1; D: -; V: TRBV25-1; DNA: TGTGCCAGCCGTGGGATAGTCATGAACACTGAAGCTTTCTTT; CDR3: CASRGIVMNTEAFF
size: -; J: TRBJ1-4; D: -; V: TRBV9; DNA: TGTGCCAGCAGCTGTTCGCGCCATCAACAACTGATACCCTTTTTT; CDR3: CASSCSRHQQLIPFF
size: -; J: TRBJ2-5; D: -; V: TRBV7-2; DNA: TGTGCCAGCAGCCCTCAGGTTCTGCAAGAGACCCAGTACTTC; CDR3: CASSPQVLQETQYF
size: -; J: TRBJ2-1; D: TRBD2; V: TRBV4-1; DNA: TGCGCCAGCAGCCAAGGACTAGCGGGGGTGGTCTCCTACAATGAGCAGTTCTTC; CDR3: CASSQGLAGVVSYNEQFF
size: few; J: TRBJ2-7; D: TRBD2; V: TRBV2; DNA: TGTGCCAGCAGTTCACGACGACTAGCGGTTACCCCCTACGAGCAGTACTTC; CDR3: CASSSRRLAVTPYEQYF
size: -; J: TRBJ2-3; D: -; V: TRBV7-2; DNA: TGTGCCAGCAGCCAGGTGAGGGGGACAGATACGCAGTATTTT; CDR3: CASSQVRGTDTQYF
size: -; J: TRBJ2-2; D: -; V: TRBV9; DNA: TGTGCCAGCAGCGCCCTCGCTGGGGGCGGCACCGGGGAGCTGTTTTTT; CDR3: CASSALAGGGTGELFF
size: few; J: TRBJ2-3; D: -; V: TRBV4-3; DNA: TGCGCCAGCAGCCAAGATAAGGGGACACCCTGGACAGATACGCAGTATTTT; CDR3: CASSQDKGTPWTDTQYF
size: few; J: TRBJ2-2; D: -; V: TRBV27; DNA: TGTGCCAGCAGTTTAAAGTGGACCGGGGAGCTGTTTTTT; CDR3: CASSLKWTGELFF
size: -; J: TRBJ2-5; D: -; V: TRBV5-6; DNA: TGTGCCAGCAGCTTGAAGGGTCAAGAGACCCAGTACTTC; CDR3: CASSLKGQETQYF
size: -; J: TRBJ2-3; D: -; V: TRBV7-9; DNA: TGTGCCAGCAGCTGGACGCGGAGCACAGATACGCAGTATTTT; CDR3: CASSWTRSTDTQYF
size: -; J: TRBJ2-1; D: -; V: TRBV9; DNA: TGTGCCAGCAGCGTAGACTCTTTTGCGGGGAATGAGCAGTTCTTC; CDR3: CASSVDSFAGNEQFF
size: -; J: TRBJ2-7; D: TRBD1; V: TRBV11-2; DNA: TGTGCCAGCAGCACCTCGACCGGGACAGGAGTCTACGAGCAGTACTTC; CDR3: CASSTSTGTGVYEQYF
size: -; J: TRBJ1-1; D: -; V: TRBV7-9; DNA: TGTGCCAGCAGCTTAGGCTTTATGAACACTGAAGCTTTCTTT; CDR3: CASSLGFMNTEAFF